Listed below are T cell receptor beta chains from one sample, sequenced in a study of cytotoxic CD8 clonotypes in ibrutinib-treated CLL. Method: immunoSEQ multiplex PCR; TCRdb's copy keeps in-frame clones and lacks some. The data hold some 150,000 clones, with about 84% observed a single time. The sequencing here drew on PBMCs, taken after 36 months of ibrutinib treatment. The receptor set was obtained from a human donor with chronic lymphocytic leukemia. Each CDR3 is given with its conserved first and last residue. The D gene is left open where the match is weak. A row's size may be missing; if present it is once, few, many or a size class.

D gene	clone size	V gene	J gene	CDR3 protein	CDR3 DNA
.	.	TRBV28	TRBJ1-2	CASIKTAHNYGYTF	TGTGCCAGCATAAAAACAGCCCATAACTATGGCTACACCTTC
.	.	TRBV5-4	TRBJ2-3	CASSLRGVSDTQYF	TGTGCCAGCAGCCTCCGAGGAGTATCAGATACGCAGTATTTT
TRBD2	.	TRBV6-1	TRBJ2-7	CASVHTSGSSYEQYF	TGTGCCAGCGTCCACACTAGCGGGAGTTCTTACGAGCAGTACTTC
.	.	TRBV5-1	TRBJ2-1	CASRGTSGRYNEQFF	TGCGCCAGCAGAGGCACTAGTGGGAGATACAATGAGCAGTTCTTC
TRBD1	.	TRBV5-1	TRBJ2-1	CASSSQGSTYNEQFF	TGCGCCAGCAGCTCACAGGGGTCTACCTACAATGAGCAGTTCTTC
TRBD2	few	TRBV7-2	TRBJ2-7	CASSLALAGGSSYEQYF	TGTGCCAGCAGCTTAGCACTAGCGGGCGGAAGCTCCTACGAGCAGTACTTC
.	.	TRBV6-1	TRBJ2-3	CATGGRGSTDTQYF	TGTGCGACGGGGGGCAGGGGTAGCACAGATACGCAGTATTTT
.	.	TRBV10-3	TRBJ2-1	CAISVRHVNNEQFF	TGTGCCATCAGTGTAAGACACGTCAACAATGAGCAGTTCTTC
.	few	TRBV9	TRBJ1-3	CASSLTGGGNTIYF	TGTGCCAGCAGCCTTACCGGGGGAGGAAACACCATATATTTT
TRBD1	.	TRBV25-1	TRBJ1-2	CASSERTGALSGYTF	TGTGCCAGCAGTGAACGGACAGGGGCCCTCTCTGGCTACACCTTC
TRBD2	.	TRBV27	TRBJ2-4	CASSAGLAGGRAKNIQYF	TGTGCCAGCAGCGCGGGACTAGCGGGAGGGCGGGCCAAAAACATTCAGTACTTC
TRBD1	.	TRBV27	TRBJ2-1	CASSPRGQGAYNEQFF	TGTGCCAGCAGTCCAAGGGGACAGGGGGCCTACAATGAGCAGTTCTTC
.	.	TRBV6-1	TRBJ1-5	CASSGYNNQPQHF	TGTGCCAGCAGTGGATACAACAATCAGCCCCAGCATTTT
.	.	TRBV28	TRBJ1-2	CASSLQSSYYGYTF	TGTGCCAGCAGTTTACAGTCCAGTTACTATGGCTACACCTTC
TRBD1	once	TRBV6-5	TRBJ2-1	CASSYSGTAWNEQFF	TGTGCCAGCAGTTACTCCGGGACAGCCTGGAATGAGCAGTTCTTC
.	.	TRBV15	TRBJ1-6	CATSRENSPLHF	TGTGCCACCAGCAGGGAGAATTCACCCCTCCACTTT
TRBD2	few	TRBV5-1	TRBJ2-1	CASSSTSGRTNEQFF	TGCGCCAGCAGCTCGACTAGCGGGAGGACCAATGAGCAGTTCTTC
.	once	TRBV11-2	TRBJ2-1	CASSLAPSISYNEQFF	TGTGCCAGCAGCTTAGCCCCCAGTATCTCCTACAATGAGCAGTTCTTC
.	few	TRBV6-5	TRBJ2-7	CASSRGHDYEQYF	TGTGCCAGCAGTCGAGGACATGACTACGAGCAGTACTTC
.	.	TRBV10-1	TRBJ2-5	CASSEVDQETQYF	TGCGCCAGCAGTGAGGTGGACCAAGAGACCCAGTACTTC
.	.	TRBV18	TRBJ1-1	CASRPVTEAFF	TGTGCCAGCCGACCCGTTACTGAAGCTTTCTTT